This T cell receptor (beta chain) was sequenced in a study of blood T cell repertoires in COVID-19. Study details: Samples came from the United States, Italy and Spain, spanning acute and convalescent COVID-19.

Repertoires were generated with immunoSEQ multiplex PCR, while TCRdb's copy carries only in-frame clones and drops some. The sample has around 230,000 clones, about 82% seen once. This clone was detected only a few times. This TCR derives from a man aged 50 to 60 with COVID-19, enrolled during active disease. Sequencing input: peripheral blood.

The CDR3 here is CAWSVRGSGGSGELFF. CDR3 DNA: TGTGCCTGGAGTGTACGGGGTAGCGGGGGAAGTGGGGAGCTGTTTTTT. The chain carries TRBV30 and TRBJ2-2, with TRBD2 matching over 9 bases. The CDR3 sequence is 16 residues long. V lost 0 bases and J lost 8; bases outside the gene matches: 10. CDR1 is GTSNPN, CDR2 SVGIG, per germline (reference sequence).